This TCR beta chain was recovered during a study of shared clonotypes between healthy human individuals. Germline loops: CDR1 MDHEN, CDR2 SYDVKM. V was shortened by 5 bases and J by 0 bases, with 10 bases between the two germline ends. The CDR3 consists of 15 residues. Using immunoSEQ multiplex PCR, the repertoire was profiled, and TCRdb retains in-frame clones only, with some absent. The sample yields approximately 500,000 clones, about 95% seen once. The J gene is TRBJ1-4, the V gene TRBV28, with D hard to call. This TCR was sampled from a woman in her thirties in good health. The specimen sequenced was naive CD4+ T cells sorted from blood. This sample's subset: CD45RA+ positively selected. CDR3 region: CASSAGGSTNEKLFF. For the CDR3, the DNA is TGTGCCAGCAGTGCAGGTGGTTCAACTAATGAAAAACTGTTTTTT.